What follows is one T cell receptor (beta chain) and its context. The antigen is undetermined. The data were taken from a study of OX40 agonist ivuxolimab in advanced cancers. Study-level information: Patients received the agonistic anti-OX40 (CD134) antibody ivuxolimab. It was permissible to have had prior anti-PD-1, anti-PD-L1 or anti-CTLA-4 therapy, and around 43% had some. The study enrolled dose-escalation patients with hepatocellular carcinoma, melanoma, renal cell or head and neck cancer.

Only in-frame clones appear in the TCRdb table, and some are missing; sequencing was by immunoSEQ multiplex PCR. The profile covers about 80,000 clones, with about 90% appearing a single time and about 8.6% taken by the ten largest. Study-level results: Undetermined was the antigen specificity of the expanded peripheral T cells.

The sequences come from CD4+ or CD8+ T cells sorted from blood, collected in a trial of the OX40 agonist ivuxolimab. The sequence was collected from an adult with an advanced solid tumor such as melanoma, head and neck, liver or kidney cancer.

CDR3 sequence: CASSGTDQSSYNEQFF. In DNA, the CDR3 is TGTGCCAGCAGTGGTACGGATCAGAGCTCCTACAATGAGCAGTTCTTC. This chain connects TRBV2 to TRBJ2-1; D uncertain. The CDR3 is made up of 16 amino acids. Per germline, CDR1 SNHLY and CDR2 FYNNEI. V was pared by 4 bases and J by 0 bases, with 13 bases between.